These T cell receptor beta chains were read from a single sample in a study of cytomegalovirus exposure and HLA in healthy donors. Assay used: immunoSEQ multiplex PCR; TCRdb lists only in-frame clones, some missing. The sample records 100,000 to 150,000 clones, roughly four fifths being singletons. The sequencing input was PBMCs. The source of these receptors is a male donor in good health and CMV-seronegative. Both conserved end residues are part of each CDR3. The order of the fields is clone size, D gene, J gene, V gene, CDR3 DNA, CDR3 protein. D genes are given only for firm matches. The listing skips clone size in some rows; elsewhere it reads once, few, many or a size class.

NA,TRBD1,TRBJ2-1,TRBV29-1,TGCAGCGTGGGACAGGGGGTATCAGATGAGCAGTTCTTC,CSVGQGVSDEQFF
NA,TRBD1,TRBJ1-5,TRBV6-5,TGTGCCAGCAGCTCGGACAGGGGGAGTAATCAGCCCCAGCATTTT,CASSSDRGSNQPQHF
NA,NA,TRBJ2-1,TRBV29-1,TGCAGCGCCGAGGGGGGGGTCCCCTCCTACAATGAGCAGTTCTTC,CSAEGGVPSYNEQFF
NA,TRBD2,TRBJ2-1,TRBV9,TGTGCCAGCAGCCCTTGTAGTAGCGGGTGCTCCTACAATGAGCAGTTCTTC,CASSPCSSGCSYNEQFF
few,NA,TRBJ1-3,TRBV28,TGTGCCAGCAGTTTAAAGTGGGGGCATTCAGGAAACACCATATATTTT,CASSLKWGHSGNTIYF
NA,TRBD1,TRBJ1-6,TRBV9,TGTGCCAGCAGCGCAGGACAGGGGGGTAATTCACCCCTCCACTTT,CASSAGQGGNSPLHF
NA,NA,TRBJ2-2,TRBV29-1,TGCAGCGGCCAAGGGGTGACGAACACCGGGGAGCTGTTTTTT,CSGQGVTNTGELFF
NA,TRBD2,TRBJ2-5,TRBV7-2,TGTGCCAGCAGTTACCGAGTAGCGGGGGAAGAGACCCAGTACTTC,CASSYRVAGEETQYF
NA,TRBD1,TRBJ1-2,TRBV27,TGTGCCAGCAGTCCTCGGACAGGGTTGGGCTATTCGAAAGGCTACACCTTC,CASSPRTGLGYSKGYTF
NA,TRBD1,TRBJ2-7,TRBV19,TGTGCCAGTAGTAAGAGGACAGGGTGGGAGCAGTACTTC,CASSKRTGWEQYF
few,TRBD2,TRBJ2-3,TRBV2,TGTGCCAGCAGGGGACTAGCGGGAGGGTTCACAGATACGCAGTATTTT,CASRGLAGGFTDTQYF
NA,NA,TRBJ2-3,TRBV28,TGTGCCAGCAGCCCCACCACAGGGCTGGGGGGGGATACGCAGTATTTT,CASSPTTGLGGDTQYF
few,TRBD2,TRBJ2-1,TRBV5-4,TGTGCCAGCAGCTTCGGCCTAGCGGGAGTGCTTGAGCAGTTCTTC,CASSFGLAGVLEQFF
NA,TRBD1,TRBJ2-7,TRBV19,TGTGCCAGTAGTAGACGAGGACAGGGTAATATATACGAGCAGTACTTC,CASSRRGQGNIYEQYF
NA,TRBD2,TRBJ2-7,TRBV6-5,TGTGCCAGCAGTTACGGTGGTAGCGGGGCCTACGAGCAGTACTTC,CASSYGGSGAYEQYF
NA,TRBD1,TRBJ1-6,TRBV28,TGTGCCAGCAGAAAGACAGGGGTGATCAGTAATTCACCCCTCCACTTT,CASRKTGVISNSPLHF
NA,TRBD2,TRBJ2-3,TRBV7-9,TGTGCCAGCAGCTCATCCTTCGGACTAGCAAGCACAGATACGCAGTATTTT,CASSSSFGLASTDTQYF
NA,NA,TRBJ1-2,TRBV5-4,TGTGCCAGCACTCCGGGTCCGACAGGTCTTAACTATGGCTACACCTTC,CASTPGPTGLNYGYTF
NA,NA,TRBJ1-4,TRBV6-5,TGTGCCAGCAGTTTCCGGGACACCAATGAAAAACTGTTTTTT,CASSFRDTNEKLFF
NA,NA,TRBJ2-5,TRBV6-6,TGTGCCAGCAGTTACGAGGGGGTGCGGAGGAGCGAGACCCAGTACTTC,CASSYEGVRRSETQYF
NA,NA,TRBJ2-2,TRBV29-1,TGCAGCGTCGTGAACACCGGGGAGCTGTTTTTT,CSVVNTGELFF
NA,TRBD1,TRBJ1-5,TRBV2,TGTGCCAGCAGCCTATCAGGGGGCGCAAGCAATCAGCCCCAGCATTTT,CASSLSGGASNQPQHF
NA,NA,TRBJ2-7,TRBV5-1,TGCGCCAGCAGCAGTAAGGGTCCTTCTTCGGGAGAGCAGTACTTC,CASSSKGPSSGEQYF
NA,TRBD1,TRBJ2-7,TRBV2,TGTGCCAGCAGTCTGGAGACAGGGTGGATCTACGAGCAGTACTTC,CASSLETGWIYEQYF
NA,TRBD1,TRBJ2-1,TRBV6-1,TGTGCCAGCAGCACCTTTCAGGGGGCAGATGAGCAGTTCTTC,CASSTFQGADEQFF
few,TRBD1,TRBJ1-1,TRBV6-1,TGTGCCAGCAGAGCCTCGACAGGGAAGAACACTGAAGCTTTCTTT,CASRASTGKNTEAFF
NA,TRBD2,TRBJ2-3,TRBV7-2,TGTGCCAGCAGCTTAGGACTAGCGGGGGATACGCAGTATTTT,CASSLGLAGDTQYF
NA,NA,TRBJ2-1,TRBV5-1,TGCGCCAGCAGAGGGACATTGAGCTCCTACAATGAGCAGTTCTTC,CASRGTLSSYNEQFF
NA,NA,TRBJ2-3,TRBV29-1,TGCAGCGTGGAGGGGGGGACAGATACGCAGTATTTT,CSVEGGTDTQYF
NA,TRBD1,TRBJ1-6,TRBV11-1,TGTGCCAGCAGCAAGGACAGGGGGCTGAGCGGAAGTTCACCCCTCCACTTT,CASSKDRGLSGSSPLHF
NA,NA,TRBJ1-1,TRBV28,TGTGCCAGCAGTGTCCGGGGGGGTGGATCTGAAGCTTTCTTT,CASSVRGGGSEAFF
NA,NA,TRBJ1-4,TRBV5-6,TGTGCCAGCAGCGCGAAGACAGGCTATAATGAAAAACTGTTTTTT,CASSAKTGYNEKLFF
few,TRBD1,TRBJ1-3,TRBV6-5,TGTGCCAGCAGTTTCACCGGGACAGCCTTCGGGAACACCATATATTTT,CASSFTGTAFGNTIYF
NA,TRBD1,TRBJ2-7,TRBV28,TGTGCCAGCAGTCCCCGGACAGGGGGTGAATACGAGCAGTACTTC,CASSPRTGGEYEQYF
NA,TRBD1,TRBJ1-1,TRBV6-6,TGTGCCAGCAGTTACCCGGACAGGCTGATGAACACTGAAGCTTTCTTT,CASSYPDRLMNTEAFF
NA,NA,TRBJ2-7,TRBV9,TGTGCCAGCAGCCATGGAAACAGGTCCACCTACGAGCAGTACTTC,CASSHGNRSTYEQYF
NA,NA,TRBJ1-2,TRBV4-2,TGTGCCAGCAGCCAAGACACCAATATTAGACAGGACTATGGCTACACCTTC,CASSQDTNIRQDYGYTF
NA,TRBD1,TRBJ2-3,TRBV10-3,TGTGCCATCAGTGGGCCTTTTCGGGACAGAAAAAACCCCACAGATACGCAGTATTTT,CAISGPFRDRKNPTDTQYF
NA,NA,TRBJ2-1,TRBV6-1,TGTGCCAGCAGTCTATACAATGAGCAGTTCTTC,CASSLYNEQFF
NA,TRBD1,TRBJ1-5,TRBV28,TGTGCCAGCAGTTTATCAGGGGGCTTCCAGCCCCAGCATTTT,CASSLSGGFQPQHF
NA,TRBD2,TRBJ2-1,TRBV5-4,TGTGCCAGCAGCTTGGAAATTAGCGGGAGGACTTACAATGAGCAGTTCTTC,CASSLEISGRTYNEQFF
NA,NA,TRBJ1-4,TRBV30,TGTGCCTGGAGTGCCAGTCCGGGGTACAATGAAAAACTGTTTTTT,CAWSASPGYNEKLFF
NA,TRBD1,TRBJ2-4,TRBV27,TGTGCCAGCAGTTCAACTCCAGACAGGGCCACTAAAAACATTCAGTACTTC,CASSSTPDRATKNIQYF
NA,TRBD2,TRBJ2-7,TRBV2,TGTGCCAGCAGAGGACTAGCGGGGAGATTCTACGAGCAGTACTTC,CASRGLAGRFYEQYF
NA,TRBD1,TRBJ2-4,TRBV5-4,TGTGCCACCACAGGGGACCTTAACATTCAGTACTTC,CATTGDLNIQYF